The clone carrying this T cell receptor beta chain came up many times. TCRdb analysed the 5' RACE reads with MiXCR anew, one entry per CDR3 protein. This repertoire shows fewer than 15,000 distinct CDR3 sequences, about 3.8% found once; its top ten account for 35% to 50%. V lost 3 bases and J lost 2; bases outside the gene matches: 3. Germline V gene sequence: CDR1 KGHDR, CDR2 SFDVKD. The CDR3 covers 15 residues. The data stem from a study of spatial heterogeneity in lung cancer. Specified time point: sample taken at primary tumor resection. The sequence was obtained from a male donor with early-stage non-small cell lung cancer. This specimen consisted of PBMCs, obtained at surgery. The chain couples TRBV24-1 to TRBJ2-1; 7 positions agree with TRBD1. CDR3 sequence reads: CATSDPGTAYNEQFF. The CDR3 DNA reads as TGTGCCACCAGTGATCCCGGGACAGCCTACAATGAGCAGTTCTTC.